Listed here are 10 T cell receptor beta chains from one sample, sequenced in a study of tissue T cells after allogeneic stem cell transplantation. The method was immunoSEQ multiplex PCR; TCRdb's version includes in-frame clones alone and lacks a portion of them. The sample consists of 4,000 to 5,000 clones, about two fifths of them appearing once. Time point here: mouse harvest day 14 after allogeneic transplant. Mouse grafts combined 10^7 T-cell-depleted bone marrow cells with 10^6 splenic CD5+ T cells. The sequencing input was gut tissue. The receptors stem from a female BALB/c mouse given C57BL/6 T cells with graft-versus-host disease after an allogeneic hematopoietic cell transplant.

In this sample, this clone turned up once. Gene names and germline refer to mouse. CDR3 DNA (partial): TGTGCCAGCAGTCGGGACAGGGACCAGGCTCCGCTT. This gives the protein CASSRDRDQAPL. The entire CDR3 protein reads CASSRDRDQAPLF. V usage is TRBV26 and J usage is TRBJ1-5; 9 bases fit TRBD1. Read coverage stops 1 residue before the CDR3 terminus; the germline J gene supplies the remainder. V dropped 4 bases and J dropped 5; count of bases not matched to a gene: 0. The germline V gene encodes CDR1 KGHPV and CDR2 FQNQEV (reference sequence). This CDR3 is built from 13 residues.

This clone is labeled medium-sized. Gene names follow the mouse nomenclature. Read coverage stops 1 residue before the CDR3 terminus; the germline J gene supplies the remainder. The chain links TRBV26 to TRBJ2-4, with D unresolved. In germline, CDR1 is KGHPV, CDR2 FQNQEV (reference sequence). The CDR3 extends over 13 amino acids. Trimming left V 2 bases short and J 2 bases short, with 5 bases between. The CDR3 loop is CASSLPDQNTLYF. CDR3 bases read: TGTGCCAGCAGTCTGCCAGATCAAAACACCTTGTAC.

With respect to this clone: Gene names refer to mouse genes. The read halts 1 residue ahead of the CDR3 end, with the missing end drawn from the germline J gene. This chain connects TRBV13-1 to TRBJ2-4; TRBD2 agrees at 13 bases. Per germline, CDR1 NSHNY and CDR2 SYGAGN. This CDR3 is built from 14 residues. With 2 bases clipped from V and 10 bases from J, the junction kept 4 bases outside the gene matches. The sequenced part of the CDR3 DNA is TGTGCCAGCAGTGACGGACTGGGGGGGCGCCCCTTGTAC. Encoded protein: CASSDGLGGRPLY. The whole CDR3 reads CASSDGLGGRPLYF.

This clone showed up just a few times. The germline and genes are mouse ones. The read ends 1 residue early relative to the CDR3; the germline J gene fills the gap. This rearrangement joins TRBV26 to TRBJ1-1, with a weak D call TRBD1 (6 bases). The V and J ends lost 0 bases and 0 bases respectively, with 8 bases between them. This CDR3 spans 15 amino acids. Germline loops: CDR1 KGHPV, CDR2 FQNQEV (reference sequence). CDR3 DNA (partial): TGTGCCAGCAGTCTGTCGACAGGCCCAAACACAGAAGTCTTC. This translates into CASSLSTGPNTEVF. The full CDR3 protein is CASSLSTGPNTEVFF.

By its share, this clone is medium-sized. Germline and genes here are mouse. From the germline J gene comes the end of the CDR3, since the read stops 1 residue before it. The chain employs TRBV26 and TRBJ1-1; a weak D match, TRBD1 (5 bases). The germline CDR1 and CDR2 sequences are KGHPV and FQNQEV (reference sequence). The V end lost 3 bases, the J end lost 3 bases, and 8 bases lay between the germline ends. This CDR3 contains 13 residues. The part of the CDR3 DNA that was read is TGTGCCAGCAGTCTCAGGGCCGACACAGAAGTCTTC. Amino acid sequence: CASSLRADTEVF. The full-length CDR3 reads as CASSLRADTEVFF.

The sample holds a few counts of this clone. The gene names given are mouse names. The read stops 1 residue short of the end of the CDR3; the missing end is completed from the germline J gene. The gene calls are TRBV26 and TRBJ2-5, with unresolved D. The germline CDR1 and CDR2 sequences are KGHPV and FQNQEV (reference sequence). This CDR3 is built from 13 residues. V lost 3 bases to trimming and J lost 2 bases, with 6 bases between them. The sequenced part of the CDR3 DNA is TGTGCCAGCAGTCTCCACGGCCAAGACACCCAGTAC. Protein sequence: CASSLHGQDTQY. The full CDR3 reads CASSLHGQDTQYF.

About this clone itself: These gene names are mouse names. The CDR3 loop is CASSRRNQAPLF. The CDR3 bases that were read are TGTGCCAGCTCTCGACGCAATCAGGCTCCGCTT. This rearrangement joins TRBV12-1 to TRBJ1-5, with D unresolved. The read comes to an end 1 residue before the CDR3 does, leaving the germline J gene to fill in the end. Trimming took off 2 bases at V and 7 bases at J, with 8 bases between the two ends. Germline V CDR1 and CDR2: SGHSN, HYEKVE. This CDR3 is built from 12 residues.

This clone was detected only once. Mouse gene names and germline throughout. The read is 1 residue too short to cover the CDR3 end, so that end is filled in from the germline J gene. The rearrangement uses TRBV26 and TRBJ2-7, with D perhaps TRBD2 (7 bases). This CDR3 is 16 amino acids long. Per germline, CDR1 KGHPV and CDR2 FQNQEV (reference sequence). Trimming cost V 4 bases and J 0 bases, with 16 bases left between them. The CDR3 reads CASSRAGGLSSYEQYF. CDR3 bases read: TGTGCCAGCAGTCGGGCGGGGGGCCTTAGCTCCTATGAACAGTAC. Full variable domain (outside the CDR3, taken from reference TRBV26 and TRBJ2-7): NSKVIQTPRYLVKGQGQKAKMRCIPEKGHPVVFWYQQNKNNEFKFLINFQNQEVLQQIDMTEKRFSAECPSNSPCSLEIQSSEAGDSALYLCASSRAGGLSSYEQYFGPGTRLTVL.

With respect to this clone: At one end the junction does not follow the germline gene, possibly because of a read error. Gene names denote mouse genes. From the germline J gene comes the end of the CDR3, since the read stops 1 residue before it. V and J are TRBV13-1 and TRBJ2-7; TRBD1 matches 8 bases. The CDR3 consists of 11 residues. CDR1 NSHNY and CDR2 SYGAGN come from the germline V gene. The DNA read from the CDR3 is TGTGCCAGCGGTGACAGGGGTGAACAGTAC. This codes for CASGDRGEQY. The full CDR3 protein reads CASGDRGEQYF.

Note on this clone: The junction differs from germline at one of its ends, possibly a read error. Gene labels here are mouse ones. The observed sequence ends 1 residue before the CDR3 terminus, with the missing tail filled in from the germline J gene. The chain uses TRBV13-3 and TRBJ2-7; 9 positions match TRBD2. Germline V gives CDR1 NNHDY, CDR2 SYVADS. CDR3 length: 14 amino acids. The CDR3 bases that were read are TGTGCAAGCAGCTGGACTGGGGACTCCTATGAACAGTAC. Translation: CASSWTGDSYEQY. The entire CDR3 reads CASSWTGDSYEQYF.